Listed here is a single T cell receptor beta chain. These data originate in a study of blood T cell repertoires in COVID-19. Study summary: Samples of COVID-19 (acute and convalescent) were obtained from the United States, Italy and Spain. Sources were T cells, B-cell-depleted T cells, or PBMCs; the material itself was cDNA or gDNA.

Unmatched junction bases numbered 4, after V lost 3 bases and J lost 5 bases. This CDR3 is 14 amino acids long. Germline lookup yields CDR1 SGDLS and CDR2 YYNGEE. Original processing methods: Estimates of nucleated cell counts were drawn from the amplification of reference gene primers. Sequencing used immunoSEQ multiplex PCR; TCRdb keeps in-frame clones, though not all of them. V, J and clone size are those of that table, while D and trimming were read from the DNA. The top ten clones hold approximately 3% of a sample with about 280,000 clones, roughly 88% of them seen once. The receptor was isolated from a woman aged 25 to 39 with active or convalescent COVID-19. The J gene is TRBJ1-3, the V gene TRBV9; 8 positions agree with TRBD1. Sequencing was performed on peripheral blood. CDR3 protein: CASSGRQGRNTIYF. CDR3 DNA: TGTGCCAGCAGCGGACGACAGGGGAGAAACACCATATATTTT.